This TCR beta chain was sequenced during a study of regulatory T cells in long-lasting Graves disease. Construction of TCR beta libraries relied on iRepertoire HTBI primers and on Arm-PCR targeting CDR3 regions. MiXCR was run by TCRdb on the multiplex PCR reads, yielding one entry per CDR3 protein. This table has over 500,000 distinct CDR3 sequences, around 15% appearing once. Time point indicated: newly diagnosed GD, antithyroid drugs for less than 3 months. PBMC-extracted RNA yielded the TCR library. Concerning this clonotype: What it recognizes is unknown.

Germline values: CDR1 SGDLS, CDR2 YYNGEE. V was pared by 3 bases and J by 4 bases, with 11 bases between. The CDR3 length is 14 residues. Broader study findings: Thyroid tissue went unexamined; only peripheral blood was analyzed.

The same sample was also used in a study of T cells in Graves' hyperthyroidism and ophthalmopathy. Per that study: The HTBI primer set drove a first-round RT-PCR of the TCR CDR3.

The sequencing here drew on peripheral blood mononuclear cells (PBMCs), taken at new diagnosis, from a patient treated with antithyroid drugs. The gene calls are TRBV9 and TRBJ2-1; D not resolved. The sequence derives from a young man with Graves disease. The CDR3 protein is CASSGASSYNEQFF. The CDR3 DNA is TGTGCCAGCAGCGGGGCTAGTTCATACAATGAGCAGTTCTTC.